One and the same sample provided the 28 T cell receptor beta chains below, sequenced in a study of shared clonotypes between healthy human individuals. The data were produced by immunoSEQ multiplex PCR, yet TCRdb's version contains in-frame clones alone and is incomplete. The repertoire consists of roughly 450,000 clones, with 60% to 85% occurring once and the leading ten covering approximately 13%. The sample comprised PBMCs. These receptors originate from a woman in her forties in good health. Some clones in this sample may be carry-over from other donors' samples.

This sequence joins TRBV7-9 and TRBJ2-5; 11 nucleotides align to TRBD2. Germline loops: CDR1 SEHNR, CDR2 FQNEAQ (reference sequence). The CDR3 is made up of 17 amino acids. V was pared by 4 bases and J by 2 bases, with 9 bases of the junction left unmatched. In DNA form, the CDR3 reads TGTGCCAGCAGCTCAACGGGACTAGCGGTAATACAAGAGACCCAGTACTTC. Translating gives CASSSTGLAVIQETQYF.

The gene calls are TRBV7-9 and TRBJ2-7; tentatively, D is TRBD1 (6 bases). The CDR3 extends over 13 amino acids. Germline V lookup: CDR1 SEHNR, CDR2 FQNEAQ (reference sequence). V was shortened by 8 bases and J by 3 bases, with 14 bases between the two germline ends. The CDR3 sequence is CASGPAGVYEQYF. The CDR3 DNA reads TGTGCCAGCGGCCCGGCAGGGGTCTACGAGCAGTACTTC.

The chain joins TRBV6-5 to TRBJ1-1; D is possibly TRBD1 (6 bases). The CDR3 sequence is 13 residues long. Germline assignment: CDR1 MNHEY and CDR2 SVGAGI. Between the trimmed V and J ends, which lost 7 bases and 6 bases, there was a span of 15 bases. CDR3 nucleotide sequence: TGTGCCAGCAACAAACAGGGAGGCCCTGAAGCTTTCTTT. This encodes CASNKQGGPEAFF.

The V and J genes are TRBV5-1 and TRBJ2-1; D is possibly TRBD1 (6 bases). Germline values: CDR1 SGHRS, CDR2 YFSETQ. The CDR3 has 16 amino acids. Deletions cut 5 bases from V and 0 bases from J, with 15 bases between. The CDR3 loop is CASSRDRSSSYNEQFF. The DNA of the CDR3 is TGCGCCAGCAGTCGTGACAGGTCCAGCTCCTACAATGAGCAGTTCTTC.

The V gene is TRBV11-2, the J gene TRBJ2-1; 8 bases agree with TRBD1. The CDR3 has 14 residues. The V gene end was trimmed by 1 base and the J gene end by 9 bases; junction bases not matched to a gene: 5. The germline CDR1 and CDR2 sequences are SGHAT and FQNNGV. The CDR3 region has the DNA TGTGCCAGCAGCTTAGTGGACAGGGTGACTGAGCAGTTCTTC. Translating gives CASSLVDRVTEQFF.

V gene TRBV6-1 combines with J gene TRBJ1-2; D call uncertain. The germline CDR1 and CDR2 sequences are MNHNS and SASEGT. The length of the CDR3 is 15 residues. V was clipped by 4 bases and J by 0 bases, with 12 bases between them. CDR3 sequence (DNA): TGTGCCAGCAGTGGTGACATCCTCGCTAACTATGGCTACACCTTC. It yields the protein CASSGDILANYGYTF.

A few counts support this clone. This rearrangement joins TRBV4-1 to TRBJ1-4; 9 nucleotides align to TRBD1. Germline V gene lookup returns CDR1 MGHRA and CDR2 YSYEKL. CDR3 length: 15 residues. Trimming took 2 bases from V and 8 from J; bases not matched to a gene: 6. The chain's CDR3 is CASSQTGTGREKLFF. DNA for the CDR3: TGCGCCAGCAGCCAAACCGGGACAGGGAGGGAAAAACTGTTTTTT.

This chain joins TRBV7-9 and TRBJ1-2, with D tentatively TRBD1 (6 bases). In germline, CDR1 is SEHNR, CDR2 FQNEAQ (reference sequence). V was shortened by 5 bases and J by 4 bases, with 11 bases between the two germline ends. The CDR3 totals 13 residues. DNA of the CDR3: TGTGCCAGCAGCCCGGACAGCCTCTATGGCTACACCTTC. It is translated as CASSPDSLYGYTF.

This chain uses TRBV5-5 with TRBJ2-7, with D possibly being TRBD1 or TRBD2 (5 bases each). CDR1 and CDR2 (germline): SGHKS, YYEKEE (reference sequence). The CDR3 is 14 residues long. V lost 2 bases and J 2 bases, leaving 11 bases between the germline ends. CDR3 protein: CASSFDQGAYEQYF. Here the CDR3 DNA reads TGTGCCAGCAGCTTCGACCAGGGAGCCTACGAGCAGTACTTC.

On this clone: Other DNA sequences from this sample encode an identical CDR3 as well. The V gene is TRBV5-1, the J gene TRBJ2-5, with D tentatively TRBD1 (7 bases). Germline CDR1 reads SGHRS; CDR2 reads YFSETQ. This CDR3 comprises 14 residues. V lost 0 bases, J lost 5 bases, and 11 bases lay in between. This chain's CDR3 is CASSLGTGGETQYF. The CDR3 coding sequence is TGCGCCAGCAGCTTGGGGACAGGAGGGGAGACCCAGTACTTC.

This chain links TRBV18 with TRBJ2-5; 8 positions agree with TRBD1. CDR1 is KGHSH and CDR2 is LQKENI in the germline V gene. This CDR3 has 15 amino acids. The junction had 7 bases not matched to a gene; V was cut back by 2 bases and J by 5 bases. CDR3 loop: CASSPLSGGGETQYF. The CDR3 coding sequence is TGTGCCAGCTCACCATTATCAGGGGGCGGCGAGACCCAGTACTTC. Complete variable domain (other parts from reference TRBV18 and TRBJ2-5): NAGVMQNPRHLVRRRGQEARLRCSPMKGHSHVYWYRQLPEEGLKFMVYLQKENIIDESGMPKERFSAEFPKEGPSILRIQQVVRGDSAAYFCASSPLSGGGETQYFGPGTRLLVL.

The chain carries TRBV11-2 and TRBJ1-3, with a possible D match to TRBD1 (5 bases). The CDR3 is 18 residues long. Germline V CDR1 and CDR2: SGHAT, FQNNGV. V lost 5 bases and J 1 base, leaving 21 bases between the germline ends. This CDR3 is CASSPSIGDLGSGNTIYF. The CDR3 coding sequence is TGTGCCAGCAGCCCATCAATCGGGGACTTGGGTTCTGGAAACACCATATATTTT. Based on the CDR3 plus reference TRBV11-2 and TRBJ1-3, the full variable domain is EAGVAQSPRYKIIEKRQSVAFWCNPISGHATLYWYQQILGQGPKLLIQFQNNGVVDDSQLPKDRFSAERLKGVDSTLKIQPAKLEDSAVYLCASSPSIGDLGSGNTIYFGEGSWLTVV.

The V call is TRBV5-4, the J call TRBJ2-5; no reliable D call. CDR1 SGHNT and CDR2 YYREEE come from the germline V gene (reference sequence). This CDR3 is 13 amino acids long. Trimming removed 0 bases from V and 5 bases from J, with 8 bases in between. The chain's CDR3 is CASSLALGETQYF. For the CDR3, the DNA is TGTGCCAGCAGCTTGGCCCTGGGGGAGACCCAGTACTTC.

This chain joins TRBV2 and TRBJ2-7, with TRBD2 identical over 8 bases. CDR1 is SNHLY and CDR2 is FYNNEI in the germline V gene. V lost 10 bases and J lost 4; bases outside the gene matches: 12. There are 14 residues in the CDR3. CDR3 sequence: CATRRTSQSYEQYF. CDR3 bases: TGTGCCACTCGGCGGACTAGCCAGTCTTACGAGCAGTACTTC.

The J gene is TRBJ2-4, the V gene TRBV28, with a weak D call TRBD2 (5 bases). Per germline, CDR1 MDHEN and CDR2 SYDVKM. This CDR3 contains 16 residues. Deletions cut 6 bases from V and 4 bases from J, with 19 bases between. The CDR3 is CASSPGLSVGKNIQYF. CDR3 DNA sequence: TGTGCCAGCAGCCCCGGACTCTCAGTAGGGAAAAACATTCAGTACTTC.

This clone occurred once. CDR3 in amino acids: CSVGGATGGFTEAFF. The CDR3 DNA is TGCAGCGTTGGGGGAGCGACAGGGGGCTTCACTGAAGCTTTCTTT. This sequence joins TRBV29-1 and TRBJ1-1; 10 bases align to TRBD1. The trim removed 4 bases at V and 4 bases at J, leaving 9 bases unmatched. Germline V gene sequence: CDR1 SQVTM, CDR2 ANQGSEA. CDR3 length: 15 residues.

The V call is TRBV30, the J call TRBJ2-7; 11 nucleotides line up with TRBD1. Germline CDR1 reads GTSNPN; CDR2 reads SVGIG (reference sequence). Unmatched junction bases numbered 8, after V lost 2 bases and J lost 5 bases. The CDR3 extends over 15 amino acids. The CDR3 DNA is TGTGCCTGGAGTACCCCGGACAGGGGGCTCGACGAGCAGTACTTC. It encodes CAWSTPDRGLDEQYF.

On this clone itself: Within the sample, other DNA sequences also encode this same CDR3. The chain joins TRBV7-3 to TRBJ2-1, with D perhaps given as TRBD1 or TRBD2 (6 bases each). CDR1 SGHTA and CDR2 FQGTGA come from the germline V gene. The CDR3 runs to 15 residues. The ends were cut back, 5 bases at V and 4 bases at J, with 15 bases in the middle. CDR3 amino acids: CASSLVGGSYNEQFF. The CDR3 DNA reads TGTGCCAGCAGCCTAGTAGGGGGGAGTTACAATGAGCAGTTCTTC.

The chain is built from TRBV6-5 and TRBJ1-1; 7 nucleotides agree with TRBD1. The CDR3 covers 14 residues. From germline, CDR1 is MNHEY and CDR2 SVGAGI. V shed 6 bases, J shed 0 bases, and the junction held 4 bases outside the gene matches. This CDR3 is CASSKQGMNTEAFF. The CDR3 DNA follows: TGTGCCAGCAGCAAACAGGGGATGAACACTGAAGCTTTCTTT.

The chain uses TRBV5-5 and TRBJ1-4, with D perhaps TRBD1 (5 bases). Germline V gene data show CDR1 as SGHKS and CDR2 as YYEKEE (reference sequence). Trimming cost V 6 bases and J 0 bases, with 21 bases left between them. This CDR3 contains 18 residues. This CDR3 reads CASTEEGNNPATNEKLFF. CDR3 DNA: TGTGCCAGCACCGAGGAGGGGAATAACCCTGCAACTAATGAAAAACTGTTTTTT.

Points on this clone: The final CDR3 position lacks the conserved phenylalanine or tryptophan, pointing to a likely read error. It is unclear where the CDR3 begins or ends on the DNA, so no DNA is shown, and the CDR3 is as TCRdb lists it. This chain joins TRBV6-1 and TRBJ1-1; the table's D call, TRBD1, was not checked against the DNA. The CDR3 spans 10 residues, counting both ends. The germline V gene encodes CDR1 MNHNS and CDR2 SASEGT. The CDR3 protein is CASSYSARSK.

In this sample, this clone turned up many times. This chain connects TRBV4-3 to TRBJ1-2; D remains ambiguous. The germline gives CDR1 LGHNA, CDR2 YSLEER. The length of the CDR3 is 14 residues. V was cut by 0 bases and J by 5 bases, with 10 bases left in between. CDR3 region: CASSQESGLYGYTF. The CDR3 nucleotides are TGCGCCAGCAGCCAAGAGTCCGGTCTTTATGGCTACACCTTC.

This chain links TRBV6-1 with TRBJ1-2; D is undetermined. V lost 2 bases and J lost 7, with 23 bases in between. The CDR3 consists of 17 residues. Germline V gene sequence: CDR1 MNHNS, CDR2 SASEGT. The DNA for the CDR3 is TGTGCCAGCAGTGAAACACCAACCGCGGCGCGTGTGGCTGGCTACACCTTC. This translates into CASSETPTAARVAGYTF.

The chain employs TRBV18 and TRBJ2-1; 10 bases are shared with TRBD1. The CDR3 runs 16 residues. Trimming took 0 bases from V and 7 from J; bases not matched to a gene: 6. CDR1 and CDR2 from the germline V gene are KGHSH and LQKENI. CDR3 sequence: CASSPPFGTGANEQFF. The CDR3 DNA reads TGTGCCAGCTCACCACCATTTGGGACAGGGGCAAATGAGCAGTTCTTC.

The chain joins TRBV15 to TRBJ2-7, with 7 bases identical to TRBD2. In germline, CDR1 is LNHNV, CDR2 YYDKDF (reference sequence). CDR3 size: 16 residues. The trim removed 1 base at V and 0 bases at J, leaving 6 bases unmatched. As DNA, the CDR3 is TGTGCCACCAGCAGAGGAACGGGGGGTTACTCCTACGAGCAGTACTTC. Translated, it gives CATSRGTGGYSYEQYF.

For this clone: The same CDR3 also results from other DNA sequences found in this sample. The CDR3 protein is CASSLQGYEQYF. The CDR3 DNA reads as TGTGCCAGCAGCTTACAGGGATACGAGCAGTACTTC. The rearrangement uses TRBV7-9 and TRBJ2-7, with TRBD1 as a possible D gene (5 bases). Trimming cost V 2 bases and J 4 bases, with 6 bases left between them. This CDR3 spans 12 amino acids. Germline V gene lookup returns CDR1 SEHNR and CDR2 FQNEAQ (reference sequence). Filled out from reference TRBV7-9 and TRBJ2-7, the complete variable domain reads DTGVSQNPRHKITKRGQNVTFRCDPISEHNRLYWYRQTLGQGPEFLTYFQNEAQLEKSRLLSDRFSAERPKGSFSTLEIQRTEQGDSAMYLCASSLQGYEQYFGPGTRLTVT.

Worth noting for this clone: The identical CDR3 is also encoded by other nucleotide sequences in the sample. V usage is TRBV6-1 and J usage is TRBJ1-3; D is unresolved. This CDR3 comprises 13 residues. Germline CDR1 MNHNS, CDR2 SASEGT. Trimming took off 3 bases at V and 4 bases at J, with 7 bases between the two ends. CDR3 DNA: TGTGCCAGCAGTGAGTCCGGGGGAAACACCATATATTTT. It is translated as CASSESGGNTIYF.

The rearrangement joins TRBV6-5 to TRBJ2-3; D is uncertain. CDR1 MNHEY and CDR2 SVGAGI come from the germline V gene. The germline V and J ends were trimmed by 6 bases and 6 bases, with 10 bases remaining between them. CDR3 length equals 12 residues. This chain's CDR3 is CASSPGWDTQYF. As DNA, the CDR3 is TGTGCCAGCAGCCCCGGGTGGGATACGCAGTATTTT.